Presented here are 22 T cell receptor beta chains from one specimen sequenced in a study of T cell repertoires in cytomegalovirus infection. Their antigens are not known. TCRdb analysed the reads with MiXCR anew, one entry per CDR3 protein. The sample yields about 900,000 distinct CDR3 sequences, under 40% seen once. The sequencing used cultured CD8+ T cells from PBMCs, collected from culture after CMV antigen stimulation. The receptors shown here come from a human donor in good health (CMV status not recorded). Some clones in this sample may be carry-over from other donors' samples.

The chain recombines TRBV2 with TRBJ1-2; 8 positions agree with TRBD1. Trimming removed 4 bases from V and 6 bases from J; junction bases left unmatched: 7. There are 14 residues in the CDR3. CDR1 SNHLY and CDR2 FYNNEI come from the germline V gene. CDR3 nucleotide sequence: TGTGCCAGCAGTGGATGGGGGGGACAGGATGGCTACACCTTC. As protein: CASSGWGGQDGYTF.

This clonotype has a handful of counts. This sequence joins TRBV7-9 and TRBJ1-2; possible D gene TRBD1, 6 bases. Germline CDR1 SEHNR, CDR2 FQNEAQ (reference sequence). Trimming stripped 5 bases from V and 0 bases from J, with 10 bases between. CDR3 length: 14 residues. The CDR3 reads CASSGTKPNYGYTF. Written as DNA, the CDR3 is TGTGCCAGCAGCGGGACAAAACCTAACTATGGCTACACCTTC.

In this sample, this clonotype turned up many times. In nucleotides, the CDR3 is TGTGCCAGCAGCTTCCGGCAAGCCTACGAGCAGTACGTC. Encoded protein: CASSFRQAYEQYV. The J gene is TRBJ2-7, the V gene TRBV13; D gene uncertain. The V end lost 3 bases, the J end lost 2 bases, and 8 bases lay between the germline ends. The CDR3 spans 13 residues. CDR1 is PRHDT and CDR2 is FYEKMQ in the germline V gene (reference sequence).

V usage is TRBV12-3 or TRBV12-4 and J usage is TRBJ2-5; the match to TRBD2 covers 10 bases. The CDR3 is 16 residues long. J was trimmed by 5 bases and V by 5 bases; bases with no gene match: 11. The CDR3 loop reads CASSLGLADRRETQYF. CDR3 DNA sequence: TGTGCCAGCAGTCTCGGACTAGCGGACCGTCGGGAGACCCAGTACTTC.

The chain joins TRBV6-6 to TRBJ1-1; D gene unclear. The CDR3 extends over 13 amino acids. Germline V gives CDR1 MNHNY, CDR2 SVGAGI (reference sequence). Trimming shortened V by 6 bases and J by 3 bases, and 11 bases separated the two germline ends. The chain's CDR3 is CASRPSLDTEAFF. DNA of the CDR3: TGTGCCAGCAGGCCGTCTTTGGACACTGAAGCTTTCTTT.

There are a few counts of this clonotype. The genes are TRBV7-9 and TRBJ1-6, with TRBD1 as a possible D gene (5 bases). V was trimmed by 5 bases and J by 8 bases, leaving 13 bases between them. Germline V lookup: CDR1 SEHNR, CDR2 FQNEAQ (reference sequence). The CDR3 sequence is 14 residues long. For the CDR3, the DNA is TGTGCCAGCAGCGTCGACAGCTCCTATTCACCCCTCCACTTT. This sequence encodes CASSVDSSYSPLHF.

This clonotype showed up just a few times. In DNA form, the CDR3 reads TGTGCCAGCAGTGGGGACAGGGACCCCGGGCAGTACGTC. As protein: CASSGDRDPGQYV. The V call is TRBV7-6, the J call TRBJ2-7; 9 bases match TRBD1. Unmatched junction bases numbered 9, after V lost 6 bases and J lost 9 bases. Looked up from germline, CDR1 is SGHVS and CDR2 is FNYEAQ. The CDR3 is 13 amino acids.

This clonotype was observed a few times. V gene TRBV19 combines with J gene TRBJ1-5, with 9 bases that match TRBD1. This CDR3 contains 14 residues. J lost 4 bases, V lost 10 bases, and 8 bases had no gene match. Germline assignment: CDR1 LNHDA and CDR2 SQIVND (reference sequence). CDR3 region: CATKDRGINQPQHF. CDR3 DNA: TGTGCCACTAAAGACAGGGGGATTAATCAGCCCCAGCATTTT.

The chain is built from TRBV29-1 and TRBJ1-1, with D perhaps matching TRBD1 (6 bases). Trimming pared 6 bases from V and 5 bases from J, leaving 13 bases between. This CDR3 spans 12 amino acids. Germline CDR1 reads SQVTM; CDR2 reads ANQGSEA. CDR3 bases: TGCAGCGTCCGGGGGGCCGGAACTGAAGCTTTCTTT. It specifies CSVRGAGTEAFF.

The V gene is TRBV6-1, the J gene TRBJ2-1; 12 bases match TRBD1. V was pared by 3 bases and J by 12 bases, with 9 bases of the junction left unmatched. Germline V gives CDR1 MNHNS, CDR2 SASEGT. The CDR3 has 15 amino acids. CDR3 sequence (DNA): TGTGCCAGCAGTGATTGGGACAGGGGGCAGGGTGGGCAGTTCTTC. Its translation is CASSDWDRGQGGQFF.

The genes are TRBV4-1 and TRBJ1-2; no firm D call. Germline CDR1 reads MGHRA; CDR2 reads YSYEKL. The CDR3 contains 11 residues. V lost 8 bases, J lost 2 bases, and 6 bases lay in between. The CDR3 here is CASGVNYGYTF. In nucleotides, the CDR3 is TGCGCCAGCGGGGTAAACTATGGCTACACCTTC.

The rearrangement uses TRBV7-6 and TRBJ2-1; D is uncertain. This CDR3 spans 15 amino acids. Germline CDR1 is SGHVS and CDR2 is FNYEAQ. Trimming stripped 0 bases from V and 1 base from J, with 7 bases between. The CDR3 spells CASSLAPASYNEQFF. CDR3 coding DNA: TGTGCCAGCAGCTTAGCTCCGGCATCCTACAATGAGCAGTTCTTC.

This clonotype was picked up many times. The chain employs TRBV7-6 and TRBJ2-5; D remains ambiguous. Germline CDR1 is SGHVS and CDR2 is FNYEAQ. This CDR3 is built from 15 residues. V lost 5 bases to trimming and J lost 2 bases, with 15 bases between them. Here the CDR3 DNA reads TGTGCCAGCAGCCTAGTCCCAGGCCATCAAGAGACCCAGTACTTC. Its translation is CASSLVPGHQETQYF.

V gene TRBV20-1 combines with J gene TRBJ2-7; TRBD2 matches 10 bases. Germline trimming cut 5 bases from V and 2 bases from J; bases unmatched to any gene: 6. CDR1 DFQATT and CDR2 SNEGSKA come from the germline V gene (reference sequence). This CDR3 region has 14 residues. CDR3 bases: TGCAGTGCTGATAGCGGGGGGCTAACCTACGAGCAGTACTTC. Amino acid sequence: CSADSGGLTYEQYF.

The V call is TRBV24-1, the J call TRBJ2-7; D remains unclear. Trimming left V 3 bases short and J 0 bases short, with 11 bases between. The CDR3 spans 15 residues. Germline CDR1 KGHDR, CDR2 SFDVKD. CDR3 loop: CATSDTLRCSYEQYV. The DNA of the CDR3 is TGTGCCACCAGTGATACCCTCAGGTGCTCCTACGAGCAGTACGTC.

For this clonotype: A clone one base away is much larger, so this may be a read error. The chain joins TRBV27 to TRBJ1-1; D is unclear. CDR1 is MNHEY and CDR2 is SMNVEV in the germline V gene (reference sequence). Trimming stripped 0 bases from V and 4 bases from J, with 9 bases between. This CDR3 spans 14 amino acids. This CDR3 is CASSLSSTTTEAFF. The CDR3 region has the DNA TGTGCCAGCAGTTTATCGTCGACTACCACTGAAGCTTTCTTT.

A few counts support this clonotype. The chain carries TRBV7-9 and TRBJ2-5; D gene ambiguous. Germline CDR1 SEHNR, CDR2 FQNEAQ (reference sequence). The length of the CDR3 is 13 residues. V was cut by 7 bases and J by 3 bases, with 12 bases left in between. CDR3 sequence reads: CASIPPNKETQYF. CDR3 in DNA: TGTGCCAGCATCCCCCCCAACAAAGAGACCCAGTACTTC.

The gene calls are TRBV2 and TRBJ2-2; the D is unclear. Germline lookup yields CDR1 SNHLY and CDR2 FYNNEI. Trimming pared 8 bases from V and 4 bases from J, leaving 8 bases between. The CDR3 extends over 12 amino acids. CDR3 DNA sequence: TGTGCCAGCCTAAAGGGCACCGGGGAGCTGTTTTTT. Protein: CASLKGTGELFF.

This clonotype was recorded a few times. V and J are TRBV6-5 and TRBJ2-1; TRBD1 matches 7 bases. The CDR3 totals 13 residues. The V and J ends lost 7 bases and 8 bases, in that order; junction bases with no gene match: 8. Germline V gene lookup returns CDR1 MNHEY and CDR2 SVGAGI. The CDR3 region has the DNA TGTGCCAGCACCCAACAGGGGAGCGATGAGCAGTTCTTC. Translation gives CASTQQGSDEQFF.

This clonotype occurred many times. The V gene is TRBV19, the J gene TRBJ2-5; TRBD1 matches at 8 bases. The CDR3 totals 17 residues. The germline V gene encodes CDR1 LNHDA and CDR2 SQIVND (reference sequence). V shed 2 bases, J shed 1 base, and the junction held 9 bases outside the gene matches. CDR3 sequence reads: CASSIIRAGGRQETQYF. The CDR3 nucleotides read TGTGCCAGTAGTATAATTCGGGCAGGGGGCCGCCAAGAGACCCAGTACTTC.

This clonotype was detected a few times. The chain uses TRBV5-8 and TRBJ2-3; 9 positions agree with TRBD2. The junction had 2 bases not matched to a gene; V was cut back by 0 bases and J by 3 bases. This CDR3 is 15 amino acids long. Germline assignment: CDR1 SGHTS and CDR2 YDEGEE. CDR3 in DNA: TGTGCCAGCAGCTTGGGACTAGCGGCTACAGATACGCAGTATTTT. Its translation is CASSLGLAATDTQYF.

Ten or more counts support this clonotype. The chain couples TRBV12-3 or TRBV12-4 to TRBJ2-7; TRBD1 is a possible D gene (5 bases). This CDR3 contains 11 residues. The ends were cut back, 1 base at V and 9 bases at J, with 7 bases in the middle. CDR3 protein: CASSLGGPQYF. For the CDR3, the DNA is TGTGCCAGCAGTTTAGGGGGCCCGCAGTACTTC.